This T cell receptor beta chain was observed in a study of T cell changes during pregnancy in multiple sclerosis. V was trimmed by 0 bases and J by 5 bases, leaving 13 bases between them. This CDR3 is 16 amino acids long. In germline, CDR1 is LGHNA, CDR2 YNFKEQ. Only a few counts were recorded for this clone. Repertoires were generated with immunoSEQ multiplex PCR, while TCRdb's copy carries only in-frame clones and drops some. The sample includes 85,000 to 100,000 clones, approximately 92% of them seen just once. The receptor comes from a female donor with multiple sclerosis, enrolled in a pregnancy study. The chain uses TRBV4-2 and TRBJ1-4; a weak D match, TRBD1 (5 bases). Specimen: peripheral blood, collected in the first trimester of pregnancy. The CDR3 is CASSQEGQAKNEKLFF. In DNA, the CDR3 is TGTGCCAGCAGCCAAGAGGGGCAGGCGAAGAATGAAAAACTGTTTTTT.